A single sample gave rise to the 16 T cell receptor beta chains below, sequenced in a study of Ad26.COV2.S vaccination and SARS-CoV-2 variants. Generated by immunoSEQ multiplex PCR, the TCRdb table keeps only in-frame clones and is missing some. The sample contains about 480,000 clones, 87% of which appear only once. Treatment specified: some 19 received Ad26.COV2.S at low or high dose, single or two shots; roughly 5 received placebo; per-sample allocation not given. Day 63 following the first vaccine or placebo injection was when the samples were taken. Sample: peripheral blood, taken in a trial of Ad26.COV2.S vaccine versus placebo. All receptors come from a person aged 18 to 59 who received the Ad26.COV2.S COVID-19 vaccine or a placebo.

The rearrangement joins TRBV6-2 or TRBV6-3 to TRBJ2-7, with 7 nucleotides matching TRBD1. This CDR3 has 14 residues. Germline CDR1 and CDR2: MNHEY and SVGEGT. V gave up 2 bases and J gave up 7 bases; unmatched junction bases: 8. In DNA, the CDR3 is TGTGCCAGCAGTTACATTGGACAGGCGGGTGAGCAGTACTTC. It encodes CASSYIGQAGEQYF.

The V gene is TRBV6-2 or TRBV6-3, the J gene TRBJ2-7; D assignment may be TRBD1 or TRBD2 (6 bases each). CDR3 length equals 16 residues. Germline CDR1 and CDR2: MNHEY and SVGEGT. The V end was cut by 6 bases, the J end by 2 bases, with 20 bases between. In DNA form, the CDR3 reads TGTGCCAGCAGCGGACGGAGGGGGGCTTTAACCTACGAGCAGTACTTC. This sequence encodes CASSGRRGALTYEQYF.

This chain uses TRBV13 with TRBJ2-7; 7 bases match TRBD1. V lost 0 bases and J lost 3; bases outside the gene matches: 2. Germline V gene data show CDR1 as PRHDT and CDR2 as FYEKMQ (reference sequence). The CDR3 contains 14 residues. The CDR3: CASSLGAGGYEQYF. As DNA, the CDR3 is TGTGCCAGCAGCTTAGGGGCAGGGGGCTACGAGCAGTACTTC. Filled out from reference TRBV13 and TRBJ2-7, the complete variable domain reads AAGVIQSPRHLIKEKRETATLKCYPIPRHDTVYWYQQGPGQDPQFLISFYEKMQSDKGSIPDRFSAQQFSDYHSELNMSSLELGDSALYFCASSLGAGGYEQYFGPGTRLTVT.

This chain links TRBV19 with TRBJ1-2; D is possibly TRBD1 (6 bases). V lost 5 bases and J 7 bases, leaving 11 bases between the germline ends. Germline V gives CDR1 LNHDA, CDR2 SQIVND (reference sequence). The CDR3 is made up of 12 amino acids. CDR3 region: CASSFRGGGYTF. CDR3 DNA sequence: TGTGCCAGTAGTTTCAGGGGAGGTGGCTACACCTTC.

The genes are TRBV11-2 and TRBJ2-1; possible D gene TRBD2, 5 bases. The V end lost 4 bases, the J end lost 10 bases, and 17 bases lay between the germline ends. This CDR3 spans 14 amino acids. Germline values: CDR1 SGHAT, CDR2 FQNNGV. CDR3 sequence (DNA): TGTGCCAGCAGCTCCCGTGGAGGCTCTAGCGAGCAGTTCTTC. It encodes CASSSRGGSSEQFF.

The chain recombines TRBV10-3 with TRBJ2-5, with 9 bases that match TRBD2. The ends lost 6 bases at V and 4 bases at J; junction bases unmatched: 9. Germline CDR1 ENHRY, CDR2 SYGVKD. CDR3 size: 15 residues. In DNA, the CDR3 is TGTGCCATCAGGGATAGCGGGAGTAGGGGAGAGACCCAGTACTTC. Protein: CAIRDSGSRGETQYF.

The rearrangement joins TRBV7-3 to TRBJ2-2; TRBD2 matches at 8 bases. V lost 5 bases to trimming and J lost 4 bases; unmatched junction nucleotides: 9. CDR1 and CDR2 from the germline V gene are SGHTA and FQGTGA. The CDR3 runs to 16 residues. The CDR3 DNA follows: TGTGCCAGCAGCCCCCGGGGGGGAGGAAGCACCGGGGAGCTGTTTTTT. It yields the protein CASSPRGGGSTGELFF.

V is TRBV2 and J is TRBJ1-5; unclear D gene. Germline V lookup: CDR1 SNHLY, CDR2 FYNNEI. This CDR3 comprises 13 residues. V was clipped by 5 bases and J by 9 bases, with 14 bases between them. CDR3 loop: CASSRDEGGPQHF. The CDR3 DNA sequence: TGTGCCAGCAGTAGGGATGAGGGTGGGCCCCAGCATTTT.

The chain has TRBV27 and TRBJ1-2; 10 nucleotides agree with TRBD1. This CDR3 has 15 residues. The germline CDR1 and CDR2 sequences are MNHEY and SMNVEV (reference sequence). With 5 bases clipped from V and 8 bases from J, the junction kept 11 bases outside the gene matches. For the CDR3, the DNA is TGTGCCAGCAGTCCCTTTGGGACAGGGGTGGGAGGCTACACCTTC. This gives the protein CASSPFGTGVGGYTF.

The rearrangement links TRBV5-1 to TRBJ1-1; a weak D match, TRBD1 (6 bases). The CDR3 is 14 residues long. Germline V gene sequence: CDR1 SGHRS, CDR2 YFSETQ. Trimming left V 0 bases short and J 5 bases short, with 11 bases between. As DNA, the CDR3 is TGCGCCAGCAGCTTGGGGCAGGGGTGGACTGAAGCTTTCTTT. Its translation is CASSLGQGWTEAFF.

Concerning this clone itself: Other DNA sequences from this sample encode an identical CDR3 as well. The chain joins TRBV11-3 to TRBJ2-3; TRBD1 matches 9 bases. J lost 0 bases, V lost 5 bases, and 3 bases had no gene match. The CDR3 extends over 15 amino acids. Per the germline V gene, CDR1 is SGHNT and CDR2 is YENEEA. Here the CDR3 reads CASSPGTGSTDTQYF. In nucleotides, the CDR3 is TGTGCCAGCAGCCCGGGGACAGGGAGCACAGATACGCAGTATTTT.

The rearrangement joins TRBV27 to TRBJ2-2; no definite D call. The CDR3 length is 13 residues. Trimming cost V 4 bases and J 7 bases, with 10 bases left between them. CDR1 is MNHEY and CDR2 is SMNVEV in the germline V gene (reference sequence). The CDR3 is CASSSHFGGELFF. The DNA of the CDR3 is TGTGCCAGCAGTTCCCACTTCGGCGGGGAGCTGTTTTTT.

The rearrangement links TRBV10-3 to TRBJ1-2, with 9 bases lining up with TRBD1. CDR1 ENHRY and CDR2 SYGVKD come from the germline V gene. The J segment lost 6 bases and the V segment lost 6 bases, leaving 5 bases of the junction unmatched. The CDR3 extends over 13 amino acids. The DNA for the CDR3 is TGTGCCATCAGGCGAACAGGGGGCGATGGCTACACCTTC. Its translation is CAIRRTGGDGYTF.

The chain joins TRBV6-5 to TRBJ2-7, with no clear D. The CDR3 is 13 residues long. V was pared by 6 bases and J by 3 bases, with 12 bases between. Germline assignment: CDR1 MNHEY and CDR2 SVGAGI. This CDR3 reads CASSDLGLYEQYF. CDR3 DNA: TGTGCCAGCAGCGACCTCGGCCTCTACGAGCAGTACTTC.

The chain uses TRBV5-1 and TRBJ2-2; no reliable D call. CDR1 and CDR2 (germline): SGHRS, YFSETQ. CDR3 size: 17 residues. V lost 0 bases and J lost 4, with 16 bases in between. Written as DNA, the CDR3 is TGCGCCAGCAGCTTGGCCGTCTCGGCTTGGGGCACCGGGGAGCTGTTTTTT. Translation gives CASSLAVSAWGTGELFF.

The gene calls are TRBV5-4 and TRBJ1-1, with TRBD1 matching over 8 bases. Germline CDR1 SGHNT, CDR2 YYREEE (reference sequence). This CDR3 comprises 16 residues. The V gene end was trimmed by 6 bases and the J gene end by 0 bases; junction bases not matched to a gene: 10. The CDR3 reads CASNVGQGPLNTEAFF. The CDR3 DNA reads as TGTGCCAGCAACGTAGGACAGGGCCCTCTGAACACTGAAGCTTTCTTT.